This TCR beta chain comes out of a study of blood T cell repertoires in COVID-19. On the study more broadly: Spain, Italy and the United States supplied samples that represented acute and convalescent COVID-19. From T cells, B-cell-depleted T cells, or PBMCs came the material, which was cDNA or gDNA.

As handled by the study authors: By means of reference gene primer amplification, nucleated cell counts were estimated. Produced via immunoSEQ multiplex PCR; TCRdb's table is partial and in-frame only. V and J calls and clone size follow that table, whereas D and trimming were derived from the DNA. The sample comprises some 340,000 clones, about 86% of which are singletons, and approximately 3% rests with the top ten. CDR3 length: 14 amino acids. J lost 5 bases, V lost 5 bases, and 8 bases had no gene match. Per the germline V gene, CDR1 is SNHLY and CDR2 is FYNNEI. This chain uses TRBV2 with TRBJ1-1, with 7 bases fitting TRBD1. The source material was peripheral blood. The sequence was obtained from a man younger than 40 with active or convalescent COVID-19. The chain's CDR3 is CASSLTGSGTEAFF. The DNA for the CDR3 is TGTGCCAGCAGTCTGACAGGGTCGGGGACTGAAGCTTTCTTT. Based on the CDR3 plus reference TRBV2 and TRBJ1-1, the full variable domain is EPEVTQTPSHQVTQMGQEVILRCVPISNHLYFYWYRQILGQKVEFLVSFYNNEISEKSEIFDDQFSVERPDGSNFTLKIRSTKLEDSAMYFCASSLTGSGTEAFFGQGTRLTVV.